The 13 T cell receptor beta chains in this list originate from one sample, sequenced in a study of blood T cell repertoires in COVID-19 (dated by TCRdb to the early 2020s). The method behind the library was the immunoSEQ multiplex PCR assay. In its TCRdb copy, this immuneACCESS table keeps in-frame sequences only and misses some clones. Where compared with another copy, unresolved V genes explain less than half of these, and the others have no known cause. Within this sample are about 92,000 clones, with more than 80% of them counted one time only. The ten biggest clones cover 10% of the sample. The source material was peripheral blood. The source of these receptors is a woman in her 70s with acute or convalescent COVID-19.

The chain links TRBV3-1 (or the pseudogene TRBV3-2) to TRBJ2-2; 10 bases map to TRBD2. Germline assignment: CDR1 LGHDT and CDR2 YNNKEL (reference sequence). Trimming cost V 3 bases and J 5 bases; bases outside gene matches: 15. The CDR3 loop spans 19 amino acids. The CDR3 reads CASSHPFWLAGEKTGELFF. The CDR3 nucleotides read TGTGCCAGCAGCCATCCTTTCTGGCTAGCGGGAGAAAAGACCGGGGAGCTGTTTTTT.

The chain combines TRBV29-1 with TRBJ2-7; 9 bases map to TRBD1. Germline V lookup: CDR1 SQVTM, CDR2 ANQGSEA. This CDR3 contains 13 residues. After removal of 5 bases from V and 2 bases from J, the junction contained 4 bases not matched to a gene. The CDR3 DNA follows: TGCAGCGTTTTAGGGACAGGGACCTACGAGCAGTACTTC. Translated, it gives CSVLGTGTYEQYF.

CDR3 DNA: TGTGCCAGCAGCACTGGCTCAGGGTTCAATGAGCAGTTCTTC. Encoded protein: CASSTGSGFNEQFF. V usage is TRBV5-4 and J usage is TRBJ2-1; D perhaps matches TRBD1 (5 bases). The V end was cut by 4 bases, the J end by 6 bases, with 14 bases between. The CDR3 is made up of 14 amino acids. Germline assignment: CDR1 SGHNT and CDR2 YYREEE (reference sequence). The whole variable domain, filled in from reference TRBV5-4 and TRBJ2-1, reads ETGVTQSPTHLIKTRGQQVTLRCSSQSGHNTVSWYQQALGQGPQFIFQYYREEENGRGNFPPRFSGLQFPNYSSELNVNALELDDSALYLCASSTGSGFNEQFFGPGTRLTVL.

V and J are TRBV29-1 and TRBJ2-7, with 9 bases fitting TRBD1. This CDR3 contains 13 residues. The germline CDR1 and CDR2 sequences are SQVTM and ANQGSEA. Trimming at V came to 6 bases and at J to 4 bases, leaving 7 bases not matched to a gene. The CDR3 sequence is CSVTGGAGYEQYF. Here the CDR3 DNA reads TGCAGCGTAACAGGGGGCGCCGGTTACGAGCAGTACTTC.

The chain links TRBV10-3 to TRBJ2-3, with D possibly being TRBD1 (6 bases). The CDR3 length is 16 residues. The ends were cut back, 0 bases at V and 6 bases at J, with 16 bases in the middle. Germline-derived CDR1 and CDR2 are ENHRY and SYGVKD. The CDR3 coding sequence is TGTGCCATCAGTGAGTCGGGGGCGCAAGCTCGGGATACGCAGTATTTT. It translates to CAISESGAQARDTQYF.

V and J are TRBV9 and TRBJ2-1; maybe TRBD2 (5 bases). V gave up 4 bases and J gave up 7 bases, with 12 bases separating them. The germline V gene has CDR1 SGDLS and CDR2 YYNGEE. The CDR3 is 13 amino acids. For the CDR3, the DNA is TGTGCCAGCAGCTCCGCGGGTTTGAATGAGCAGTTCTTC. Translation gives CASSSAGLNEQFF.

This chain connects TRBV19 to TRBJ2-1; D gene uncertain. The CDR3 is made up of 16 amino acids. V lost 2 bases and J lost 0, with 11 bases in between. From germline, CDR1 is LNHDA and CDR2 SQIVND (reference sequence). DNA for the CDR3: TGTGCCAGTAGTATAAAAGGCGGATTCTCCTACAATGAGCAGTTCTTC. It codes for CASSIKGGFSYNEQFF.

The rearrangement links TRBV5-1 to TRBJ2-7; 7 bases align to TRBD2. V shed 4 bases, J shed 4 bases, and the junction held 5 bases outside the gene matches. Germline V lookup: CDR1 SGHRS, CDR2 YFSETQ. The CDR3 has 13 amino acids. Written as DNA, the CDR3 is TGCGCCAGCAGCACCTCACTAGCGTACGAGCAGTACTTC. It translates to CASSTSLAYEQYF.

The chain is built from TRBV28 and TRBJ1-2, with TRBD1 matching 8 bases. Trimming took 6 bases from V and 6 from J; bases not matched to a gene: 6. The V gene's germline CDR1 is MDHEN and CDR2 SYDVKM. The CDR3 is 13 residues long. CDR3 loop: CASSLDRGNGYTF. The CDR3 region has the DNA TGTGCCAGCAGCCTCGACAGGGGAAATGGCTACACCTTC.

The chain links TRBV7-6 to TRBJ1-3; D perhaps matches TRBD1 (6 bases). Germline CDR1 SGHVS, CDR2 FNYEAQ. V lost 2 bases and J lost 6, with 14 bases in between. This CDR3 has 15 residues. CDR3 sequence: CASSLRAGDANTIYF. Here the CDR3 DNA reads TGTGCCAGCAGCTTACGTGCAGGGGATGCAAACACCATATATTTT.

The chain combines TRBV10-3 with TRBJ2-1; 7 bases agree with TRBD1. V lost 3 bases and J lost 6; bases outside the gene matches: 5. Germline CDR1 is ENHRY and CDR2 is SYGVKD. The length of the CDR3 is 14 residues. CDR3 sequence (DNA): TGTGCCATCAGTGACGGGACAGCTACCAATGAGCAGTTCTTC. Amino acids: CAISDGTATNEQFF.

This rearrangement joins TRBV10-3 to TRBJ1-2, with a tentative D call TRBD1 (6 bases). The CDR3 extends over 16 amino acids. The V gene's germline CDR1 is ENHRY and CDR2 SYGVKD. V was trimmed by 3 bases and J by 0 bases, leaving 14 bases between them. The CDR3 sequence: CAISEDDRRTNYGYTF. CDR3 DNA sequence: TGTGCCATCAGTGAAGACGACAGGAGAACTAACTATGGCTACACCTTC.

The chain couples TRBV18 to TRBJ1-1; the match to TRBD1 covers 7 bases. The CDR3 loop spans 12 amino acids. Trimming at V came to 4 bases and at J to 7 bases, leaving 3 bases not matched to a gene. From germline, CDR1 is KGHSH and CDR2 LQKENI. CDR3 DNA: TGTGCCAGCTCACGGGGACAGAGTGAAGCTTTCTTT. Translating gives CASSRGQSEAFF.